The clone carrying this TCR beta chain came up a few times. Its antigen is still unknown. This sample is drawn from a study of shared clonotypes between healthy human individuals. Study-wide results and limits: All-four-donor shared clonotypes had higher generation probabilities than non-shared clonotypes did.

Negatively enriched CD4+ T cells were divided by CD45RA into naive and memory. Here immunoSEQ multiplex PCR was the method, and the copy in TCRdb shows in-frame clones only, minus some. The sample includes around 550,000 clones, approximately 95% of them seen just once. Material for sequencing was naive CD4+ T cells sorted from blood. As to subset: CD45RA+ positively selected. The TCR was taken from a woman in her 30s in good health.

The CDR3 coding sequence is TGTGCCAGCAGTGCCAGTAGGGTTCTTCAGCCCCAGCATTTT. Its translation: CASSASRVLQPQHF. The gene calls are TRBV28 and TRBJ1-5, with D unclear. In germline, CDR1 is MDHEN, CDR2 SYDVKM. The CDR3 consists of 14 residues. V lost 5 bases and J 6 bases, leaving 14 bases between the germline ends.